The present entry profiles one T cell receptor beta chain with its context. Its antigen remains unknown. This specimen belongs to a study of T cell responses to AZD1222 COVID-19 vaccine. Clones were read by immunoSEQ multiplex PCR, and TCRdb kept only the in-frame ones, dropping some. Of some 90,000 clones detected, roughly nine tenths appear once; the ten largest clones hold approximately 5.2%. Regarding the study as a whole: Donors skewed white British and female; clonal diversity was possibly underestimated. Without day 14 samples, only post-peak T cell repertoires were studied.

Some second doses came at about 4 weeks and others at about 12 weeks; these were pooled. Material: peripheral blood, obtained 28 days after the second AZD1222 dose. The TCR was taken from an adult who received the AZD1222 COVID-19 vaccine.

The CDR3 loop is CASSVGWGDSTDTQYF. In DNA form, the CDR3 reads TGCGCCAGCAGCGTGGGCTGGGGGGACAGCACAGATACGCAGTATTTT. The chain is built from TRBV5-1 and TRBJ2-3, with D maybe TRBD2 (6 bases). The CDR3 loop spans 16 amino acids. Germline-derived CDR1 and CDR2 are SGHRS and YFSETQ. Between the trimmed V and J ends, which lost 4 bases and 0 bases, there was a span of 15 bases.